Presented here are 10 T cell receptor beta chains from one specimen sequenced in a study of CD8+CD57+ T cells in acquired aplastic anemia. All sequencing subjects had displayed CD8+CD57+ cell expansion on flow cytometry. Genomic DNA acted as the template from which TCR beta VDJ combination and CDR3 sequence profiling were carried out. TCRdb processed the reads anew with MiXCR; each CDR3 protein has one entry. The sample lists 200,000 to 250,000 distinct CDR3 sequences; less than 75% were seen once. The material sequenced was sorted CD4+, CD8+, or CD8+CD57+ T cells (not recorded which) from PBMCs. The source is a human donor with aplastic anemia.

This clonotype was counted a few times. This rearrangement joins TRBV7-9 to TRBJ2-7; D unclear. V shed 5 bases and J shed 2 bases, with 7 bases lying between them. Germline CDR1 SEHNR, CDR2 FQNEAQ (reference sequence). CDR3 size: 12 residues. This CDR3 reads CASSPPTYEQYF. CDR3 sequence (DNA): TGTGCCAGCAGCCCCCCCACCTACGAGCAGTACTTC.

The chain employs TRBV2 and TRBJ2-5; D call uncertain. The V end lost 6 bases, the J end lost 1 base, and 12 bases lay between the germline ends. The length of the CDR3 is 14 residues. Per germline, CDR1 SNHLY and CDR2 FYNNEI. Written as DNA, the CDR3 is TGTGCCAGCAGCTTGAACTACATCCAAGAGACCCAGTACTTC. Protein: CASSLNYIQETQYF.

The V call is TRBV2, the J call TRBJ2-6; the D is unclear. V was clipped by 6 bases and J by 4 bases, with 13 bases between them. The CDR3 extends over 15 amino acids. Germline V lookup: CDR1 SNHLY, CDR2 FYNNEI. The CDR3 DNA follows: TGTGCCAGCAGCCCGCGATCGCGGGGGGCCAACGTCCTGACTTTC. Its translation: CASSPRSRGANVLTF.

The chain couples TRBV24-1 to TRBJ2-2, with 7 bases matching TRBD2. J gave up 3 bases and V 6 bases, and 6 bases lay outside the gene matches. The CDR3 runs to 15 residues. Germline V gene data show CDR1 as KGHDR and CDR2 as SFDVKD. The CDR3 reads CATSSSGDYTGELFF. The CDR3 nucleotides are TGTGCCACCAGTAGCAGCGGGGACTACACCGGGGAGCTGTTTTTT.

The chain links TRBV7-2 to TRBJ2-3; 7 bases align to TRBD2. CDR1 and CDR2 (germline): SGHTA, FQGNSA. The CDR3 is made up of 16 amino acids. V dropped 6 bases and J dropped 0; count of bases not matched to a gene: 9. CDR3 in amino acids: CASSRLARSSTDTQYF. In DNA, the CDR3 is TGTGCCAGCAGTAGACTAGCCCGATCTAGCACAGATACGCAGTATTTT.

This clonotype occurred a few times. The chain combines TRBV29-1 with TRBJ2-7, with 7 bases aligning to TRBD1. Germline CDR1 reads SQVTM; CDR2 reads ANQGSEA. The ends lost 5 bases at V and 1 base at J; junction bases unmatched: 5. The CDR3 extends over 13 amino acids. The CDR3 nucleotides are TGCAGCGTTCCAGGGACAGAATCCTACGAGCAGTACTTC. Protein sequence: CSVPGTESYEQYF.

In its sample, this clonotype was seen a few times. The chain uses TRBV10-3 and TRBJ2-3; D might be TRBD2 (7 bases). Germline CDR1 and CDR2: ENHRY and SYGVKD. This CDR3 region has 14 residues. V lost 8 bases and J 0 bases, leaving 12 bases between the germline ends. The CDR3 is CAIRGAFSTDTQYF. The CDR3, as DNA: TGTGCCATCCGGGGGGCCTTCAGCACAGATACGCAGTATTTT.

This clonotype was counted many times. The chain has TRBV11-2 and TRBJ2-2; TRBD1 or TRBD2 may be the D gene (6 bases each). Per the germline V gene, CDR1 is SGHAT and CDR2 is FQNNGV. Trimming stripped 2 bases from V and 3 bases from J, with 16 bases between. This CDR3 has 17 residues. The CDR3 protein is CASSLWGRGQDTGELFF. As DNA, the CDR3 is TGTGCCAGCAGCTTATGGGGCCGGGGGCAGGACACCGGGGAGCTGTTTTTT.

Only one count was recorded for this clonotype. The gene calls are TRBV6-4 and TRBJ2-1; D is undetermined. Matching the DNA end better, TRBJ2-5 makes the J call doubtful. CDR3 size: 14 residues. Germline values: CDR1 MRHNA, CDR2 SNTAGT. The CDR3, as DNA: TGTGCCAGCAGCTTCCCCGGGCCTCAAGAGACCCAGTACTTC. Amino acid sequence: CASSFPGPQETQYF.

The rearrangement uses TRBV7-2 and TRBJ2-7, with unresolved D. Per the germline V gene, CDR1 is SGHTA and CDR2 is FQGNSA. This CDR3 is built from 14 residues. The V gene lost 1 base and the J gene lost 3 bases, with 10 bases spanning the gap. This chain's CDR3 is CASSLGARDYEQYF. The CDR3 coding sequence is TGTGCCAGCAGCTTAGGCGCCAGAGACTACGAGCAGTACTTC.